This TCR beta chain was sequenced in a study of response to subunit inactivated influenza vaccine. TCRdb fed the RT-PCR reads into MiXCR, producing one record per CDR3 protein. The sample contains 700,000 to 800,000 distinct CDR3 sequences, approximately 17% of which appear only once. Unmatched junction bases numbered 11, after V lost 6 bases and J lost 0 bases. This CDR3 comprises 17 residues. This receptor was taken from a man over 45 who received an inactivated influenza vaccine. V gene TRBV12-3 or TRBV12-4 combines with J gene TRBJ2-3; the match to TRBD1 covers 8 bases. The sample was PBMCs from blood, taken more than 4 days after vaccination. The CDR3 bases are TGTGCCAGCAGGACCGCCCCGGGACAGGCAAGCACAGATACGCAGTATTTT. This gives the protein CASRTAPGQASTDTQYF.